This TCR beta chain was identified in a study of T cells in narcolepsy. This clone was counted a single time. The protocol was immunoSEQ multiplex PCR, while the TCRdb copy is restricted to in-frame clones and leaves out a portion. The sample carries roughly 27,000 clones, approximately 77% recorded once. V was trimmed by 1 base and J by 5 bases, leaving 18 bases between them. In germline, CDR1 is MDHEN, CDR2 SYDVKM. The CDR3 is 16 residues long. The chain is built from TRBV28 and TRBJ2-7, with D possibly being TRBD1 or TRBD2 (5 bases each). Sequencing was carried out using memory (CD45RA-) CD4+ T cells from blood. The sequence derives from a human donor in good health. This CDR3 reads CASSLSSGPGAHEQYF. The CDR3 DNA follows: TGTGCCAGCAGTTTATCCTCGGGCCCCGGGGCCCACGAGCAGTACTTC.